The T cell receptor (beta chain) described here comes from a study of cytomegalovirus exposure and HLA in healthy donors. Study details: The 130 or so validation repertoires and the approximately 700 first-cohort repertoires shared a platform, a later analysis reported.

This clone was recorded only once. Its antigen is unknown. The repertoire was sequenced with immunoSEQ multiplex PCR; TCRdb's copy has only in-frame clones and lacks some. The sample records 250,000 to 400,000 clones, roughly 87% being singletons. This CDR3 is 13 amino acids long. CDR1 SGHRS and CDR2 YFSETQ come from the germline V gene. The germline V and J ends were trimmed by 4 bases and 3 bases, with 10 bases remaining between them. Overall study results and limits: The study flagged roughly 150 TCR beta chains as cytomegalovirus-associated. Subsequent analysis found a tendency for first-cohort TCR clusters to co-occur within the approximately 130 validation repertoires. Reported results showed that the classifier diagnosed cytomegalovirus status with high specificity and sensitivity.

This TCR came from a woman aged 25 to 39 in good health and CMV-seropositive. The sample taken for sequencing was PBMCs. V and J are TRBV5-1 and TRBJ1-1, with D unresolved. CDR3 in amino acids: CASSLLTYTEAFF. CDR3 sequence (DNA): TGCGCCAGCAGCCTACTGACATACACTGAAGCTTTCTTT.